This TCR beta chain is drawn from a study of molecular identifiers for immune sequencing clone quantification. Study conclusions and caveats: Clones with over 20 RNA copies captured over 99% of effector molecules but under 1% of naive ones. One cell's worth of spiked Jurkat TCR RNA was reportedly detectable among about a million naive cells.

J gave up 1 base and V 2 bases, and 18 bases lay outside the gene matches. The CDR3 contains 19 residues. Per the germline V gene, CDR1 is GTSNPN and CDR2 is SVGIG (reference sequence). This clonotype was seen more than once but under ten times. What it binds is unknown. Via MiXCR, TCRdb re-called the PCR reads, giving one row per CDR3 protein. The table has about half a million distinct CDR3 sequences, 20% to 25% seen once. A CD8+CD4-CCR7+CD45RA+ gate was used to sort naive CD8 T cells. This receptor was obtained from a human donor in good health. Some libraries in this study had Jurkat cell RNA spiked in. Source material: naive CD8+ T cells from blood, with Jurkat cell RNA spiked in. Subset indicated: FACS-sorted CD8+CD4-CCR7+CD45RA+ naive T cells. The rearrangement links TRBV30 to TRBJ1-1, with 8 bases fitting TRBD1. The CDR3, as DNA: TGTGCCTGGAGTTACACCGACGACAGGGGATACGGAGGGAACACTGAAGCTTTCTTT. It is translated as CAWSYTDDRGYGGNTEAFF.